The rows below give T cell receptor beta chains drawn from one sample of a study of T cell responses to AZD1222 COVID-19 vaccine. Here immunoSEQ multiplex PCR was the method, and the copy in TCRdb shows in-frame clones only, minus some. The sample lists some 150,000 clones, roughly nine tenths seen once, with about 1.8% in the top ten. The source material was peripheral blood, sampled 28 days after the second AZD1222 dose. The receptors originated from an adult who received the AZD1222 COVID-19 vaccine. The CDR3 runs from the conserved cysteine through the conserved F or W. D genes are given only for firm matches. Clone size appears in some rows only: once, few, many, or a class for an expanded clone.

J,V,size,D,CDR3,DNA
TRBJ2-3,TRBV29-1,-,-,CSVPSTDTQYF,TGCAGCGTTCCTAGCACAGATACGCAGTATTTT
TRBJ1-1,TRBV29-1,-,-,CSVGSTEAFF,TGCAGCGTTGGGTCTACTGAAGCTTTCTTT
TRBJ1-2,TRBV28,-,TRBD1,CASLTGGSYGYTF,TGTGCCAGTTTGACAGGGGGCAGCTATGGCTACACCTTC
TRBJ2-7,TRBV28,-,-,CASSFEGPTYEQYF,TGTGCCAGCAGTTTTGAGGGTCCCACCTACGAGCAGTACTTC
TRBJ2-6,TRBV5-1,-,TRBD1,CASSFSRAGGGANVLTF,TGCGCCAGCAGCTTTTCCCGGGCAGGGGGTGGGGCCAACGTCCTGACTTTC
TRBJ2-7,TRBV9,-,TRBD2,CASSVAGAGAYEQYF,TGTGCCAGCAGCGTAGCCGGCGCGGGAGCCTACGAGCAGTACTTC
TRBJ2-7,TRBV29-1,-,-,CSTSDGYEQYF,TGCAGCACATCCGATGGGTACGAGCAGTACTTC
TRBJ2-3,TRBV19,-,TRBD1,CASGPGTGLTDTQYF,TGTGCCAGTGGACCCGGGACAGGGCTTACGGATACGCAGTATTTT
TRBJ1-4,TRBV6-2/TRBV6-3,-,TRBD1,CASSYRLQVGTGRTNEKLFF,TGTGCCAGCAGTTACCGCCTCCAGGTGGGGACAGGGAGAACTAATGAAAAACTGTTTTTT
TRBJ2-7,TRBV5-4,-,TRBD2,CASSLGLAGSYEQYF,TGTGCCAGCAGCTTGGGACTAGCGGGCTCTTACGAGCAGTACTTC
TRBJ1-1,TRBV2,once,-,CASSVRGWDTEAFF,TGTGCCAGCAGTGTCCGGGGGTGGGATACTGAAGCTTTCTTT
TRBJ1-5,TRBV9,-,-,CASSQGINQPQHF,TGTGCCAGCAGCCAGGGTATCAATCAGCCCCAGCATTTT
TRBJ2-7,TRBV28,-,TRBD2,CASSFPEGGGYEQYF,TGTGCCAGCAGTTTTCCGGAGGGCGGGGGTTACGAGCAGTACTTC
TRBJ2-1,TRBV27,-,-,CASSPGSPNEQFF,TGTGCCAGCTCCCCAGGCTCCCCCAATGAGCAGTTCTTC
TRBJ1-5,TRBV27,-,-,CASSLRFGGGQPQHF,TGTGCCAGCAGTTTACGGTTTGGGGGAGGTCAGCCCCAGCATTTT
TRBJ2-7,TRBV7-2,-,TRBD2,CASSFYGTSNEQYF,TGTGCCAGCAGCTTTTATGGGACTAGTAACGAGCAGTACTTC
TRBJ1-2,TRBV27,-,-,CASRTTTGPVYGYTF,TGTGCCAGCAGGACAACGACAGGACCAGTTTATGGCTACACCTTC
TRBJ1-3,TRBV21-1,-,-,CRRPGNTIYF,TGTCGCAGGCCTGGAAACACCATATATTTT